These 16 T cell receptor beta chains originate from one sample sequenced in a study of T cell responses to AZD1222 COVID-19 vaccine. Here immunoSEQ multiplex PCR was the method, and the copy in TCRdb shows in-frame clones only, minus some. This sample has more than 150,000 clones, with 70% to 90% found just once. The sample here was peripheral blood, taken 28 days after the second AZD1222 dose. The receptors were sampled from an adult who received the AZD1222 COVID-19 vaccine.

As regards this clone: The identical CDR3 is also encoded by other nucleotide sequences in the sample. CDR3 residues: CASSVGGGSGNTIYF. The CDR3 coding sequence is TGTGCCAGCAGCGTAGGAGGGGGCTCTGGAAACACCATATATTTT. This chain links TRBV9 with TRBJ1-3, with D tentatively TRBD1 (6 bases). The V gene lost 0 bases and the J gene lost 0 bases, with 7 bases spanning the gap. The CDR3 has 15 amino acids. Germline V lookup: CDR1 SGDLS, CDR2 YYNGEE. The whole variable domain, remainder taken from reference TRBV9 and TRBJ1-3, is DSGVTQTPKHLITATGQRVTLRCSPRSGDLSVYWYQQSLDQGLQFLIQYYNGEERAKGNILERFSAQQFPDLHSELNLSSLELGDSALYFCASSVGGGSGNTIYFGEGSWLTVV.

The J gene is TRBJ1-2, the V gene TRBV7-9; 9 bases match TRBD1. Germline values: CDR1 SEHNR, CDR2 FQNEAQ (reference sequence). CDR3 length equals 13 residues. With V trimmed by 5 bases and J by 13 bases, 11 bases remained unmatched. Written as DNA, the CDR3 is TGTGCCAGCAGCCTTTCTTCAGGGACAGGGATCACCTTC. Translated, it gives CASSLSSGTGITF. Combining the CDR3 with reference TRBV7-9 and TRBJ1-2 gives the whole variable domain DTGVSQNPRHKITKRGQNVTFRCDPISEHNRLYWYRQTLGQGPEFLTYFQNEAQLEKSRLLSDRFSAERPKGSFSTLEIQRTEQGDSAMYLCASSLSSGTGITFGSGTRLTVV.

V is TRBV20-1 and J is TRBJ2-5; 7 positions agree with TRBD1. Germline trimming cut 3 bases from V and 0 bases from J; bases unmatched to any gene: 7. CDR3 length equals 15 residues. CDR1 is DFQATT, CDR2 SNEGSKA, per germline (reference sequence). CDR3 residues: CSASRYGTDQETQYF. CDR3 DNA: TGCAGTGCTAGTAGATATGGGACAGACCAAGAGACCCAGTACTTC.

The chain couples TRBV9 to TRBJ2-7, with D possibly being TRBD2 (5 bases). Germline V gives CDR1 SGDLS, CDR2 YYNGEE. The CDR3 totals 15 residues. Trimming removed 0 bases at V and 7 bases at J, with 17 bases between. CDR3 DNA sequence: TGTGCCAGCAGCGTAGACGTCGGAGGTTTTGGGGAGCAGTACTTC. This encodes CASSVDVGGFGEQYF.

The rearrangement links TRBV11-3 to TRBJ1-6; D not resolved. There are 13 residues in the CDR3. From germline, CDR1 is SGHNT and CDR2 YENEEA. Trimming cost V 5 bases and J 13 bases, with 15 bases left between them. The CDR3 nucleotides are TGTGCCAGCAGCCTGGGCGACGCCCGTCCCCTCCACTTT. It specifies CASSLGDARPLHF.

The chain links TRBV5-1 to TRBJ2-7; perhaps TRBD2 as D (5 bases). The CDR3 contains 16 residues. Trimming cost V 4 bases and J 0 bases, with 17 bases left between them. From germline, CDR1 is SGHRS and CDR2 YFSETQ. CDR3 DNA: TGCGCCAGCAGCCGTACTAGTTCTGGGGACTCCTACGAGCAGTACTTC. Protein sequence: CASSRTSSGDSYEQYF.

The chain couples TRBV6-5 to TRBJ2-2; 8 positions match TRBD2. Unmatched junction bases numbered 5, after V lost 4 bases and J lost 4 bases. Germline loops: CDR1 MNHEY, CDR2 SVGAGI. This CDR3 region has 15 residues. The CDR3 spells CASSSLAGTTGELFF. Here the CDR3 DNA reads TGTGCCAGCAGTTCGTTAGCGGGAACCACCGGGGAGCTGTTTTTT.

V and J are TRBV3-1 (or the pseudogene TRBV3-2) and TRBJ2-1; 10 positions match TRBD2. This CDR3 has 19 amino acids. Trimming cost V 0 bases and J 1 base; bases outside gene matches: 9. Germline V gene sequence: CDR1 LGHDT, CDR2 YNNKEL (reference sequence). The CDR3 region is CASSQEGLAGVGSYNEQFF. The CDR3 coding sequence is TGTGCCAGCAGCCAAGAGGGGCTAGCGGGAGTGGGGTCCTACAATGAGCAGTTCTTC.

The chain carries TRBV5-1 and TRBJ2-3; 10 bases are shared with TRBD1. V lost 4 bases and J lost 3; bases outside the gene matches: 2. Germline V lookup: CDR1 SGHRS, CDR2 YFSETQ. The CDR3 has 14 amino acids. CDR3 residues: CASSRDRGTDTQYF. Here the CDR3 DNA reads TGCGCCAGCAGCCGGGACAGGGGAACAGATACGCAGTATTTT.

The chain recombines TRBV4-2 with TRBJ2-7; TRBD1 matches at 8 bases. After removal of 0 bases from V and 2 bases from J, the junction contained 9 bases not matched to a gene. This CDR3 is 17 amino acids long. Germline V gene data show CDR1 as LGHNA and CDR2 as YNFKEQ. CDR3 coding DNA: TGTGCCAGCAGCCAAGAGTGGGTGGCACAGGGGGCCTACGAGCAGTACTTC. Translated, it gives CASSQEWVAQGAYEQYF.

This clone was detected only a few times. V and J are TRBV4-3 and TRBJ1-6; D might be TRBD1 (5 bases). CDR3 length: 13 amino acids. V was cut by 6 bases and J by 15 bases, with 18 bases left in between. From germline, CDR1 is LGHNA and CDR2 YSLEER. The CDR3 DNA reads TGCGCCAGCAGGCACGACTCACTTGGGGGCCTCCACTTT. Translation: CASRHDSLGGLHF.

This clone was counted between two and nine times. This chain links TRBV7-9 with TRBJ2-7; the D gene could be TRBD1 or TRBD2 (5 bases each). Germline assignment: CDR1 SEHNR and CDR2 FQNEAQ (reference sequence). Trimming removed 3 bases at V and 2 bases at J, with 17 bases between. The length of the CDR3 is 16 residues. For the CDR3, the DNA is TGTGCCAGCAGCTTCCCCGGGCCTCGAGGGGCCTACGAGCAGTACTTC. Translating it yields CASSFPGPRGAYEQYF.

This CDR3 is CASMTEYEQYF. As DNA, the CDR3 is TGCGCCAGCATGACGGAGTACGAGCAGTACTTC. The V call is TRBV23-1, the J call TRBJ2-7; D gene uncertain. TRBV23-1 is labeled an ORF, and its function is uncertain. V gave up 7 bases and J gave up 4 bases, with 8 bases separating them. The CDR3 covers 11 residues.

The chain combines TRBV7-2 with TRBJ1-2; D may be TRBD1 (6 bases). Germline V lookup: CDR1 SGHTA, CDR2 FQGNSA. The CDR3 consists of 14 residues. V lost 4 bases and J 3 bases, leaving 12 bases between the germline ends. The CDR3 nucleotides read TGTGCCAGCAGCTACGGGGGGGCGGACTATGGCTACACCTTC. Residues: CASSYGGADYGYTF.

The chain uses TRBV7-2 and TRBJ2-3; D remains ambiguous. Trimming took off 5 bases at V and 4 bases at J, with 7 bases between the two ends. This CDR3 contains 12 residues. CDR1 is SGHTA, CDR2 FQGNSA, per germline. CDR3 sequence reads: CASSPSPDTQYF. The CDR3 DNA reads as TGTGCCAGCAGCCCGTCACCAGATACGCAGTATTTT. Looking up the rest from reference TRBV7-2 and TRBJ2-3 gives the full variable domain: GAGVSQSPSNKVTEKGKDVELRCDPISGHTALYWYRQSLGQGLEFLIYFQGNSAPDKSGLPSDRFSAERTGGSVSTLTIQRTQQEDSAVYLCASSPSPDTQYFGPGTRLTVL.

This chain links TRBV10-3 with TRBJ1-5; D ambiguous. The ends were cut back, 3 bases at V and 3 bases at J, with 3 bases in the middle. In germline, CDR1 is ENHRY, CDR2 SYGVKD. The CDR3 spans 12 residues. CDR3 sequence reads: CAISEANQPQHF. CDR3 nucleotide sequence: TGTGCCATCAGTGAAGCCAATCAGCCCCAGCATTTT.